A selection of T cell receptor beta chains follows, all from one sample in a study of human T cells and chemical hapten exposure. TCRdb independently ran MiXCR on the RACE reads; one entry per CDR3 protein. The sample holds around 70,000 distinct CDR3 sequences; around 6.1% are singletons and the top ten take around 3.4%. Input material: whole blood. These TCRs come from a female donor in good health. Some clones in this sample may be carry-over from other donors' samples. Both conserved end residues are part of each CDR3. The order of the fields is J gene, D gene, clone size, V gene, CDR3 DNA, CDR3 protein. The D gene is left open where the match is weak. Clone sizes are given selectively: once, few, many, or a class where the clone is expanded.

TRBJ2-7	TRBD2	.	TRBV28	TGTGCCAGCAGTTTACTAGCGGGAGACGAGCAGTACTTC	CASSLLAGDEQYF
TRBJ1-4	.	.	TRBV18	TGTGCCAGCTCGCGGCCGCAGGGGAAACTGTTTTTT	CASSRPQGKLFF
TRBJ2-1	.	many	TRBV6-2/TRBV6-3	TGTGCCAGCAGTTATAAGGGTGGGAATGAGCAGTTCTTC	CASSYKGGNEQFF
TRBJ2-7	TRBD2	many	TRBV9	TGTGCCAGCAGCGTAGCCCTAGCGGGAGGTAGCGAGCAGTACTTC	CASSVALAGGSEQYF
TRBJ2-7	TRBD2	many	TRBV13	TGTGCCAGCAGCCTTAGACTAGCGGGAGCAGGGGAGCAGTACTTC	CASSLRLAGAGEQYF
TRBJ2-7	.	.	TRBV5-4	TGTGCCAGCAGCTTGGGGAGTAGCGACTACTGGGAGCAGTACTTC	CASSLGSSDYWEQYF
TRBJ2-3	.	.	TRBV21-1	TGTGCCAGCAGCAGAGGACGGCACACAGATACGCAGTATTTT	CASSRGRHTDTQYF
TRBJ1-1	.	.	TRBV28	TGTGCCAGCAGTTTAGGAGGGAACACTGAAGCTTACTTT	CASSLGGNTEAYF
TRBJ1-1	.	many	TRBV9	TGTGCCAGCAGCGTAGATGGCGGGGGCACTGAAGCTTTCTTT	CASSVDGGGTEAFF
TRBJ2-7	TRBD2	many	TRBV4-3	TGCGCCAGCAGCCAAGTGCGGGGGGCGGTTCGCGAGCAGTACTTC	CASSQVRGAVREQYF
TRBJ2-1	TRBD1	.	TRBV6-4	TGTGCCAGCGCCGGGGGGCCGGGACAGGGTACCAATGAGCAGTTCTTC	CASAGGPGQGTNEQFF
TRBJ1-3	.	few	TRBV5-1	TGCGCCAGCAGCTTGGGGTCACCCGGAAACACCATATATTTT	CASSLGSPGNTIYF
TRBJ1-1	.	few	TRBV30	TGTGCCTGGAGCCTGGGACGGAACACTGAAGCTTTCTTT	CAWSLGRNTEAFF
TRBJ1-5	.	few	TRBV20-1	TGCAGTGCTATCTTAGGGACCGTCTACAATCAGCCCCAGCATTTT	CSAILGTVYNQPQHF
TRBJ2-1	TRBD2	many	TRBV2	TGTGCCAGCAGTGATAAGGGACTAGCGGAAATTGTTGGGACCTACAATGAGCAGTTCTTC	CASSDKGLAEIVGTYNEQFF
TRBJ2-7	TRBD2	many	TRBV3-1	TGTGCCAGCAGCCAAGATCTACGGACTAGCGGAGAACCACCAACTCACTTC	CASSQDLRTSGEPPTHF
TRBJ2-3	.	many	TRBV6-2/TRBV6-3	TGTGCCAGCAGTTACTCCGCCTTAGGTGCAGATACGCAGTATTTT	CASSYSALGADTQYF
TRBJ1-2	.	few	TRBV29-1	TGCAGCGTTGAAGATCCAACTGCTCGCTATGGCTACACCTTC	CSVEDPTARYGYTF
TRBJ1-6	.	many	TRBV9	TGTGCCAGCGCCCAGCATAATTCACCCCTCCACTTT	CASAQHNSPLHF
TRBJ2-7	TRBD1	many	TRBV6-5	TGTGCCAGCAGGGACGGGGACAGGTCGTACGAGCAGTACTTC	CASRDGDRSYEQYF
TRBJ2-6	TRBD1	many	TRBV6-2/TRBV6-3	TGTGCCAGCACCCACGGGACAGGGAGATCGACGGCCAACGTCCTGACTTTC	CASTHGTGRSTANVLTF
TRBJ2-3	TRBD2	many	TRBV27	TGTGCCAGCAACTCGGTGTTTAGCGGGTTGGCAGATACGCAGTATTTT	CASNSVFSGLADTQYF
TRBJ1-6	.	many	TRBV5-5	TGTGCCAGCAGATACGGGACACTAGGTTCACCCCTCCACTTT	CASRYGTLGSPLHF
TRBJ2-7	.	many	TRBV10-3	TGTGCCATCAGTGAAAGCGGGTCGTCCTACGAGCAGTACTTC	CAISESGSSYEQYF
TRBJ2-7	TRBD1	.	TRBV6-6	TGTGCCAGCAGCCTGGACAGGGTCTACGAGCAGTACTTC	CASSLDRVYEQYF
TRBJ2-7	.	many	TRBV2	TGTGCCAGCCGCTGGGACTCGAGCTCCTACGAGCAGTACTTC	CASRWDSSSYEQYF
TRBJ1-1	.	few	TRBV6-5	TGTGCCAGCAGGTACAGGGCAGGGAACACTGAAGCTTTCTTT	CASRYRAGNTEAFF
TRBJ2-7	TRBD1	many	TRBV28	TGTGCCAGCAGTTTAGCCACCGGGACAGGGGGCTACGAGCAGTACTTC	CASSLATGTGGYEQYF
TRBJ2-1	.	many	TRBV28	TGTGCCAGCAGTTTACGGGTCGACAATGAGCAGTTCTTC	CASSLRVDNEQFF
TRBJ2-7	TRBD1	many	TRBV24-1	TGTGCCACCAGTATGACAGGGGGCTACGAGCAGTACTTC	CATSMTGGYEQYF
TRBJ1-1	.	.	TRBV29-1	TGCAGCGTTTTGTCACCGGTGAACACTGAAGCTTTCTTT	CSVLSPVNTEAFF
TRBJ2-4	.	many	TRBV7-9	TGTGCCAGCAGCCCTGGGGTAGCCAAAAACATTCAGTACTTC	CASSPGVAKNIQYF
TRBJ2-1	TRBD2	few	TRBV6-4	TGTGCCAGCAGTGAGGCTAGCGGGAGTGGCAATGAGCAGTTCTTC	CASSEASGSGNEQFF
TRBJ1-6	.	many	TRBV7-2	TGTGCCAGCAGCTTAAGGGACCCCCTCCACTTT	CASSLRDPLHF
TRBJ1-5	.	.	TRBV19	TGTGCCAGTAGTATGACGGGGAAGGGACAGCCCCAGCATTTT	CASSMTGKGQPQHF
TRBJ2-5	TRBD1	few	TRBV20-1	TGCAGCGTAACTTGGACAGGAGAAGAGACCCAGTACTTC	CSVTWTGEETQYF
TRBJ2-3	TRBD2	.	TRBV28	TGTGCCAGCACTAGCGGGATATATTCGGATACGCAGTATTTT	CASTSGIYSDTQYF
TRBJ2-1	.	many	TRBV27	TGTGCCAGCAGACCTCTCTCGAGCAGGGGAGACAATGAGCAGTTCTTC	CASRPLSSRGDNEQFF
TRBJ1-1	.	many	TRBV6-5	TGTGCCAGCAGTTACAGGGAGGAGGGCACTGAAGCTTTCTTT	CASSYREEGTEAFF
TRBJ2-3	.	.	TRBV30	TGTGCCTGGAGTGAAGGAGGGGCCACAGATACGCAGTATTTT	CAWSEGGATDTQYF
TRBJ2-1	.	many	TRBV2	TGTGCCAGCAGTGTGGTAGGGAGTAACTACAATGAGCAGTTCTTC	CASSVVGSNYNEQFF
TRBJ2-1	TRBD2	many	TRBV28	TGTGCCAGCAGTTCCCCACTAGCGGGAGCGAACAATGAGCAGTTCTTC	CASSSPLAGANNEQFF
TRBJ2-7	.	many	TRBV12-3/TRBV12-4	TGTGCCAGCAGTTTAGGACGTACCGAGCAGTACTTC	CASSLGRTEQYF
TRBJ2-3	TRBD2	.	TRBV2	TGTGCCAGCAGTGGGACTAGCGGGAGTCGAGATACGCAGTATTTT	CASSGTSGSRDTQYF
TRBJ2-7	.	many	TRBV6-1	TGTGCCAGCAGTGAATTGGGTCAGTATGTGCTCTACGAGCAGTACTTC	CASSELGQYVLYEQYF
TRBJ2-7	.	many	TRBV27	TGTGCCAGCAGTCTACAGGGTCCGGCCTACGAGCAGTACTTC	CASSLQGPAYEQYF
TRBJ2-3	.	.	TRBV5-1	TGCGCCAGCAGCCTGGGCAGTAGCACAGATACGCAGTATTTT	CASSLGSSTDTQYF
TRBJ2-3	TRBD2	few	TRBV6-1	TGTGCCAGCAGTGCTAGACTAGCGGGAGGGGTTGCCACAGATACGCAGTATTTT	CASSARLAGGVATDTQYF